This entry concerns a single T cell receptor beta chain. Deletions cut 1 base from V and 5 bases from J, with 12 bases between. CDR3 size: 14 residues. Germline lookup yields CDR1 SGHRS and CDR2 YFSETQ. This record comes from a study of blood T cell repertoires in COVID-19. Those who participated ranged in age from about 18 to 95 years and resided in about two dozen US areas. Cohorts were assigned according to the clinical history that participants reported. In the original analysis: How many nucleated cells were present was estimated from reference gene primer amplification. Clones were sequenced by immunoSEQ multiplex PCR, and TCRdb holds only the in-frame ones, with some missing. The V and J calls and the clone size are those of that table, but D and trimming were determined from the DNA. Here the sample spans 250,000 to 300,000 clones, over 85% being singletons.

This receptor was identified in a woman between 45 and 65 years old who had been exposed to COVID-19. This sequence joins TRBV5-1 and TRBJ2-5, with D perhaps TRBD1 (5 bases). Sequences were obtained from PBMCs or T cells enriched from blood (not recorded which). CDR3 region: CASSLWQGVETQYF. In DNA, the CDR3 is TGCGCCAGCAGCTTGTGGCAGGGCGTGGAGACCCAGTACTTC. Drawing the rest from reference TRBV5-1 and TRBJ2-5, the complete variable domain is KAGVTQTPRYLIKTRGQQVTLSCSPISGHRSVSWYQQTPGQGLQFLFEYFSETQRNKGNFPGRFSGRQFSNSRSEMNVSTLELGDSALYLCASSLWQGVETQYFGPGTRLLVL.